These T cell receptor beta chains were read from a single sample in a study of blood T cell repertoires in COVID-19. Sequencing was performed with immunoSEQ multiplex PCR; in TCRdb, only in-frame clones are kept and a portion is missing. The repertoire includes some 180,000 clones, 90% of them detected once, and about 0.66% sits in the top ten. The specimen sequenced was peripheral blood. The origin of the receptors is a man over 45 with acute or convalescent COVID-19. Both conserved end residues are trimmed from each CDR3.

>TRBJ2-3|14|TRBV5-1
ASSLGGTGVQDTQY
>TRBJ2-7|13|TRBV7-2
ASSLGQGEAYEQY
>TRBJ2-1|9|TRBV11-2
ASSNSGEQF
>TRBJ2-3|16|TRBV11-3
ASSPGTGAIYGTDTQY
>TRBJ1-2|12|TRBV14
ASSQDQNGYGYT
>TRBJ1-3|12|TRBV19
ASSIRDRGNTIY
>TRBJ1-1|11|TRBV7-9
ASSLGANTEAF
>TRBJ1-1|12|TRBV11-2
ASSLDPGWTEAF
>TRBJ1-5|13|TRBV15
ATSRTGPLNQPQH
>TRBJ2-7|12|TRBV7-8
ASSNRDRAYEQY
>TRBJ1-5|13|TRBV5-5
ASSLGTAGNQPQH
>TRBJ2-3|12|TRBV6-5
ASSRGRSTDTQY
>TRBJ2-7|12|TRBV9
ASSVGAGPYEQY
>TRBJ1-1|13|TRBV18
ASSPPNRGSTEAF
>TRBJ2-1|12|TRBV10-1
ASSPGQAVGEQF
>TRBJ2-2|14|TRBV7-6
ASSHRSGSRTGELF
>TRBJ1-5|15|TRBV30
AWSVRTGTVYNQPQH
>TRBJ2-1|11|TRBV4-2
ASSPRLDHEQF
>TRBJ2-7|17|TRBV18
ASSPDRGAYGTSGRGQY
>TRBJ1-6|15|TRBV15
ATSRDYPSSYNSPLH
>TRBJ1-1|9|TRBV7-9
ASSLDREPF
>TRBJ2-5|13|TRBV11-1
ASSFEDRVQETQY